A selection of T cell receptor beta chains follows, all from one sample in a study of blood T cell repertoires in COVID-19. Clones were sequenced by immunoSEQ multiplex PCR, and TCRdb holds only the in-frame ones, with some missing. This table holds about 81,000 clones, around 80% found once. The specimen sequenced was peripheral blood. The receptors were sampled from a human donor in a cohort sampled during active COVID-19. The CDR3 runs from the conserved cysteine through the conserved F or W. The D gene is left open where the match is weak. Rows give clone size only sometimes, using once, few, many, or a class for an expanded clone.

>TRBJ2-5|TRBV14|NA|NA
CASSQIRETQYF
TGTGCCAGCAGCCAGATCAGAGAGACCCAGTACTTC
>TRBJ1-1|TRBV7-3|NA|NA
CASRSTRTGEAFF
TGTGCCAGCAGGTCAACCCGAACGGGTGAAGCTTTCTTT
>TRBJ1-1|TRBV7-8|TRBD1|few
CASSFLRGTGTNTEAFF
TGTGCCAGCAGCTTCCTAAGAGGGACAGGGACCAACACTGAAGCTTTCTTT
>TRBJ2-1|TRBV19|TRBD2|NA
CASSPRGAGGHNEQFF
TGTGCCAGTAGTCCCCGGGGGGCGGGGGGACACAATGAGCAGTTCTTC
>TRBJ1-2|TRBV5-1|NA|NA
CASRLDSYGYTF
TGCGCCAGCAGATTAGACAGCTATGGCTACACCTTC
>TRBJ2-7|TRBV3-1/TRBV3-2|NA|NA
CASSPGHLYEQYF
TGTGCCAGCAGCCCCGGACACCTCTACGAGCAGTACTTC
>TRBJ2-2|TRBV5-4|TRBD2|NA
CASSPLAGGLRTGELFF
TGTGCCAGCAGCCCGCTAGCGGGGGGGCTTCGAACCGGGGAGCTGTTTTTT
>TRBJ1-1|TRBV3-1/TRBV3-2|TRBD1|NA
CASSQDAGGPREAFF
TGTGCCAGCAGCCAAGATGCAGGGGGGCCACGGGAAGCTTTCTTT
>TRBJ1-1|TRBV3-1/TRBV3-2|NA|NA
CASSQGQAPVEAFF
TGTGCCAGCAGCCAGGGACAAGCCCCCGTTGAAGCTTTCTTT
>TRBJ2-3|TRBV7-3|NA|NA
CASSLKRGDTQYF
TGTGCCAGCAGCTTAAAAAGGGGTGATACGCAGTATTTT
>TRBJ1-5|TRBV19|NA|NA
CASSIGWSNQPQHF
TGTGCCAGTAGTATCGGGTGGAGCAATCAGCCCCAGCATTTT
>TRBJ2-7|TRBV5-4|TRBD2|NA
CASSLKRGASYEQYF
TGTGCCAGCAGCTTGAAGCGGGGGGCCTCCTACGAGCAGTACTTC
>TRBJ1-2|TRBV19|NA|NA
CASSSTRQVRGYGYTF
TGTGCCAGTAGTTCCACCAGGCAAGTTCGGGGCTATGGCTACACCTTC